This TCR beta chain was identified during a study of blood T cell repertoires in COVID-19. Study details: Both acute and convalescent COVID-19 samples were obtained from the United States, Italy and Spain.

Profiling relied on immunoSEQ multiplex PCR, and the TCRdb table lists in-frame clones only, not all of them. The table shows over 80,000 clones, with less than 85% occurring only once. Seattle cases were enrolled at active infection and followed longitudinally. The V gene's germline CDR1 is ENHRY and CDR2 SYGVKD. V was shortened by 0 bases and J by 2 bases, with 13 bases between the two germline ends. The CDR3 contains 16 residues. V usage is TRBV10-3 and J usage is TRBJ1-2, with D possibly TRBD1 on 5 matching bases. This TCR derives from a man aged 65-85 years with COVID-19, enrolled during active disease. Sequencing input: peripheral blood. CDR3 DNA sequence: TGTGCCATCAGTGAGTCGGTGGGGACTGGAAACTATGGCTACACCTTC. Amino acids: CAISESVGTGNYGYTF.